The clone carrying this T cell receptor (beta chain) was counted a few times. The antigen is unknown. Peripheral blood genomic DNA, not sorted cells or RNA, was the template. These data originate in a study of T cell repertoires in aging, cancer and after chemotherapy. Study-level findings and limits: These repertoire data do not allow conclusions about immunological memory after chemotherapy. Healthy donors lost TCR diversity with age mainly through richness, cancer patients through richness and evenness.

TRB rearrangements spanning V, D and J were amplified using mixed TRB-A/B primers. TCRdb called the multiplex PCR reads again in MiXCR, with one record for every CDR3 protein. The sample consists of more than 15,000 distinct CDR3 sequences, 45% to 50% of them appearing once. V gave up 2 bases and J gave up 3 bases, with 11 bases separating them. The CDR3 spans 14 residues. Germline values: CDR1 LNHDA, CDR2 SQIVND (reference sequence). This clonotype originated in a human donor in good health. The sequenced material came from blood. V is TRBV19 and J is TRBJ2-7; D remains unclear. Written as DNA, the CDR3 is TGTGCCAGTAGTATAAGGTTCGCGGTCTACGAGCAGTACTTC. Its translation: CASSIRFAVYEQYF. The full variable domain, in which reference TRBV19 and TRBJ2-7 provide the parts outside the CDR3, is DGGITQSPKYLFRKEGQNVTLSCEQNLNHDAMYWYRQDPGQGLRLIYYSQIVNDFQKGDIAEGYSVSREKKESFPLTVTSAQKNPTAFYLCASSIRFAVYEQYFGPGTRLTVT.